These 6 T cell receptor beta chains originate from one sample sequenced in a study of blood T cell repertoires in COVID-19. Assay: immunoSEQ multiplex PCR; the TCRdb copy retains only in-frame clones and omits some. Among fewer than 20,000 clones, roughly 84% were seen once, and the ten largest hold around 8.9%. The sequencing input was peripheral blood. The receptors shown here come from a man aged 35 to 55 with active COVID-19.

The chain is built from TRBV5-1 and TRBJ2-3, with 14 bases aligning to TRBD2. The V segment lost 4 bases and the J segment 1 base; nucleotides outside the gene matches: 2. In germline, CDR1 is SGHRS, CDR2 YFSETQ. The CDR3 is made up of 16 amino acids. The chain's CDR3 is CASSGTSGSGTDTQYF. For the CDR3, the DNA is TGCGCCAGCAGCGGGACTAGCGGGAGCGGCACAGATACGCAGTATTTT.

The genes are TRBV5-1 and TRBJ2-2, with 7 bases that match TRBD1. This CDR3 has 12 amino acids. The germline V gene has CDR1 SGHRS and CDR2 YFSETQ. Trimming removed 6 bases from V and 7 bases from J; junction bases left unmatched: 3. CDR3 residues: CASKQGSGELFF. CDR3 nucleotide sequence: TGCGCCAGCAAACAGGGGAGCGGGGAGCTGTTTTTT.

The chain uses TRBV29-1 and TRBJ1-1, with D tentatively TRBD1 (6 bases). The ends were cut back, 6 bases at V and 6 bases at J, with 14 bases in the middle. The CDR3 totals 12 residues. From germline, CDR1 is SQVTM and CDR2 ANQGSEA. In DNA, the CDR3 is TGCAGCGTGGTAACAGGGTCCGCTGAAGCTTTCTTT. Translating gives CSVVTGSAEAFF.

V and J are TRBV19 and TRBJ2-1; 9 bases agree with TRBD2. V shed 3 bases and J 0 bases; nucleotides not matched to a gene: 6. Germline CDR1 LNHDA, CDR2 SQIVND (reference sequence). The CDR3 contains 17 residues. CDR3 DNA sequence: TGTGCCAGTAGTATGTTTCTAGCGGGGAGCTCCTACAATGAGCAGTTCTTC. Translation gives CASSMFLAGSSYNEQFF. Variable domain in full (rest from reference TRBV19 and TRBJ2-1): DGGITQSPKYLFRKEGQNVTLSCEQNLNHDAMYWYRQDPGQGLRLIYYSQIVNDFQKGDIAEGYSVSREKKESFPLTVTSAQKNPTAFYLCASSMFLAGSSYNEQFFGPGTRLTVL.

The chain recombines TRBV2 with TRBJ2-4; 7 bases are a match to TRBD2. This CDR3 comprises 13 residues. Germline assignment: CDR1 SNHLY and CDR2 FYNNEI. The V gene end was trimmed by 8 bases and the J gene end by 9 bases; junction bases not matched to a gene: 10. CDR3 coding DNA: TGTGCCAGCGACTTGCGGGAGTTCAGCATTCAGTACTTC. Translated, it gives CASDLREFSIQYF.

This chain links TRBV10-3 with TRBJ2-5; D not certain. Germline assignment: CDR1 ENHRY and CDR2 SYGVKD. CDR3 size: 13 residues. V lost 6 bases and J 2 bases, leaving 10 bases between the germline ends. The CDR3 coding sequence is TGTGCCATCAGAACTAAACTACAAGAGACCCAGTACTTC. Protein product: CAIRTKLQETQYF.